This TCR beta chain was identified during a study of T and B cells in COVID-19 patients. Study-level results: Active COVID-19 showed highly clonal TRB repertoires; recovery showed diversity and richness above healthy donors.

Each TRB amplification used about 250-550 ng of genomic DNA from blood. TRB rearrangements were amplified by multiplex PCR with BIOMED2 TRB-A/B primers. MiXCR, run by TCRdb on the multiplex PCR reads, gives a single entry per CDR3 protein. In the table there are 7,000 to 9,500 distinct CDR3 sequences, about 25% of which are singletons. The CDR3 spans 16 residues. Trimming removed 2 bases from V and 0 bases from J, with 13 bases in between. The germline V gene has CDR1 KGHSH and CDR2 LQKENI. This clonotype has a count of ten or more. Its antigen is as yet unknown. The gene calls are TRBV18 and TRBJ1-2, with a tentative D call TRBD1 (6 bases). This receptor was taken from a human donor who had recovered from COVID-19. Sequenced: blood. The CDR3 nucleotides are TGTGCCAGCTCACCAAGTCAACAGGGCTCTAACTATGGCTACACCTTC. This sequence encodes CASSPSQQGSNYGYTF.